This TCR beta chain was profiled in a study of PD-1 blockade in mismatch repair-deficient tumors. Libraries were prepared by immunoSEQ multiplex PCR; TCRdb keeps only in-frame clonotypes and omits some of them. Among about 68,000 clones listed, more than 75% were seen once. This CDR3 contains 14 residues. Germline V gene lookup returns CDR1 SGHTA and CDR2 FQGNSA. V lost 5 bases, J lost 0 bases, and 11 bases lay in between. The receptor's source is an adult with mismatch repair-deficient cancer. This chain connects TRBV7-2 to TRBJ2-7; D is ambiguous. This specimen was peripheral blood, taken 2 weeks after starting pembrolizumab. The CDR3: CASSLHMSSYEQYF. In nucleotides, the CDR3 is TGTGCCAGCAGCCTCCACATGTCCTCCTACGAGCAGTACTTC.